Listed here are 30 T cell receptor beta chains from one sample, sequenced in a study of T cell changes during pregnancy in multiple sclerosis. The method was immunoSEQ multiplex PCR; TCRdb's version includes in-frame clones alone and lacks a portion of them. The sample holds 40,000 or so clones, 90% seen once. The source was CD4+ T cells from peripheral blood mononuclear cells, collected in the first trimester of pregnancy. Source of these receptors: a female donor in good health, enrolled as a control in a pregnancy study.

J is TRBJ2-7 and V is TRBV6-1; 9 bases fit TRBD1. The V gene's germline CDR1 is MNHNS and CDR2 SASEGT. Germline trimming cut 7 bases from V and 4 bases from J; bases unmatched to any gene: 8. The CDR3 covers 14 residues. The DNA for the CDR3 is TGTGCCAGCATGGGGACAGGGATGTGGTACGAGCAGTACTTC. Amino acid sequence: CASMGTGMWYEQYF.

The rearrangement joins TRBV5-1 to TRBJ1-4; D is undetermined. Germline V gene data show CDR1 as SGHRS and CDR2 as YFSETQ. V was pared by 0 bases and J by 4 bases, with 7 bases between. The CDR3 sequence is 14 residues long. The CDR3 region is CASSLESNNEKLFF. As DNA, the CDR3 is TGCGCCAGCAGCTTGGAGTCTAATAATGAAAAACTGTTTTTT. The complete variable domain, with remaining parts taken from reference TRBV5-1 and TRBJ1-4, reads KAGVTQTPRYLIKTRGQQVTLSCSPISGHRSVSWYQQTPGQGLQFLFEYFSETQRNKGNFPGRFSGRQFSNSRSEMNVSTLELGDSALYLCASSLESNNEKLFFGSGTQLSVL.

The chain joins TRBV5-6 to TRBJ2-3; 11 positions match TRBD2. Germline-derived CDR1 and CDR2 are SGHDT and YYEEEE. CDR3 length equals 16 residues. Trimming removed 1 base from V and 6 bases from J; junction bases left unmatched: 7. CDR3 loop: CASSLKALAGGDTQYF. The CDR3 coding sequence is TGTGCCAGCAGCTTGAAAGCCCTAGCGGGGGGCGATACGCAGTATTTT.

This clone showed up just once. This chain links TRBV27 with TRBJ1-6; no firm D call. CDR1 is MNHEY, CDR2 SMNVEV, per germline (reference sequence). The CDR3 consists of 13 residues. The V end was cut by 4 bases, the J end by 8 bases, with 9 bases between. CDR3 DNA: TGTGCCAGCAGTTGGACTATTGATTCACCCCTCCACTTT. Translating it yields CASSWTIDSPLHF.

V gene TRBV20-1 combines with J gene TRBJ2-7, with D tentatively TRBD1 (6 bases). This CDR3 has 11 amino acids. The ends were cut back, 6 bases at V and 5 bases at J, with 11 bases in the middle. CDR1 and CDR2 from the germline V gene are DFQATT and SNEGSKA (reference sequence). The CDR3 reads CSATRGNEQYF. The CDR3 DNA sequence: TGCAGTGCCACCAGGGGTAACGAGCAGTACTTC.

The rearrangement uses TRBV5-5 and TRBJ1-6, with a weak D call TRBD1 (5 bases). The CDR3 length is 15 residues. V lost 5 bases and J lost 8, with 17 bases in between. The germline V gene has CDR1 SGHKS and CDR2 YYEKEE (reference sequence). CDR3 coding DNA: TGTGCCAGCAGAAATATGGGGGGTCGCGATTCACCCCTCCACTTT. This gives the protein CASRNMGGRDSPLHF.

The chain joins TRBV19 to TRBJ2-3; a possible D gene is TRBD1 (5 bases). CDR1 LNHDA and CDR2 SQIVND come from the germline V gene (reference sequence). Trimming removed 3 bases at V and 1 base at J, with 11 bases between. This CDR3 spans 15 amino acids. CDR3 loop: CASSMFSRGTDTQYF. CDR3 DNA: TGTGCCAGTAGTATGTTTTCCAGGGGCACAGATACGCAGTATTTT.

This clone appeared once. The chain combines TRBV7-8 with TRBJ2-2; tentative D call: TRBD1 (6 bases). V was cut by 5 bases and J by 0 bases, with 10 bases left in between. Germline V gene lookup returns CDR1 SGHVS and CDR2 FQNEAQ. This CDR3 is 15 amino acids long. This CDR3 is CASSPNRANTGELFF. The CDR3 DNA is TGTGCCAGCAGCCCAAACAGGGCGAACACCGGGGAGCTGTTTTTT.

This chain links TRBV14 with TRBJ2-7; D remains unclear. The germline CDR1 and CDR2 sequences are SGHDN and FVKESK. The CDR3 is 14 residues long. Trimming took 1 base from V and 3 from J, leaving 10 bases between them. CDR3 loop: CASSQGARRYEQYF. CDR3 DNA sequence: TGTGCCAGCAGCCAAGGGGCACGACGCTACGAGCAGTACTTC.

This chain joins TRBV27 and TRBJ1-3; tentative D call: TRBD1 (6 bases). Germline values: CDR1 MNHEY, CDR2 SMNVEV (reference sequence). V shed 4 bases and J shed 8 bases, with 15 bases lying between them. CDR3 length equals 14 residues. The CDR3 DNA follows: TGTGCCAGCAGTTACGAAGGGGGGGAGGACACCATATATTTT. This encodes CASSYEGGEDTIYF.

The V and J genes are TRBV9 and TRBJ2-7; 10 nucleotides align to TRBD2. V trimming: 0 bases; J trimming: 9 bases; junction bases outside the gene matches: 12. The CDR3 is 16 amino acids. The V gene's germline CDR1 is SGDLS and CDR2 YYNGEE. CDR3 amino acids: CASSVGPGLAGEVQYF. In DNA, the CDR3 is TGTGCCAGCAGCGTAGGCCCGGGGCTAGCGGGGGAGGTGCAGTACTTC.

The CDR3 reads CASSLEQGPYGYTF. The CDR3 nucleotides read TGTGCCAGCAGCTTAGAGCAGGGGCCCTATGGCTACACCTTC. The chain joins TRBV7-2 to TRBJ1-2; tentatively, D is TRBD1 (6 bases). Trimming left V 1 base short and J 4 bases short, with 10 bases between. Germline V lookup: CDR1 SGHTA, CDR2 FQGNSA. This CDR3 region has 14 residues.

This chain links TRBV27 with TRBJ2-4, with TRBD1 matching 8 bases. Germline CDR1 reads MNHEY; CDR2 reads SMNVEV (reference sequence). Trimming at V came to 8 bases and at J to 5 bases, leaving 8 bases not matched to a gene. CDR3 size: 14 residues. CDR3 nucleotides: TGTGCCAGCGGGTCGCCAGGGGGCCAAAACATTCAGTACTTC. This translates into CASGSPGGQNIQYF.

The chain couples TRBV7-2 to TRBJ2-7; 7 bases are a match to TRBD2. The junction had 5 bases not matched to a gene; V was cut back by 2 bases and J by 1 base. The V gene's germline CDR1 is SGHTA and CDR2 FQGNSA. The CDR3 spans 15 residues. The CDR3 region has the DNA TGTGCCAGCAGCTTAAGCGGGGTCGCTTCCTACGAGCAGTACTTC. It encodes CASSLSGVASYEQYF.

V is TRBV18 and J is TRBJ1-3; 7 bases agree with TRBD1. The CDR3 length is 16 residues. The V gene end was trimmed by 4 bases and the J gene end by 4 bases; junction bases not matched to a gene: 10. Germline assignment: CDR1 KGHSH and CDR2 LQKENI. The CDR3 sequence: CASSRDRDTTGNTIYF. The CDR3 coding sequence is TGTGCCAGCTCACGAGACAGGGACACAACGGGAAACACCATATATTTT.

V usage is TRBV7-8 and J usage is TRBJ1-2; D unresolved. The germline V gene encodes CDR1 SGHVS and CDR2 FQNEAQ. Trimming took off 1 base at V and 8 bases at J, with 14 bases between the two ends. The CDR3 length is 14 residues. The CDR3 nucleotides read TGTGCCAGCAGCTTAGTGGAGGAACTCGGGGGCTACACCTTC. It yields the protein CASSLVEELGGYTF.

The rearrangement joins TRBV6-5 to TRBJ1-2; 8 bases are shared with TRBD1. The CDR3 covers 13 residues. Trimming at V came to 4 bases and at J to 6 bases, leaving 4 bases not matched to a gene. CDR1 MNHEY and CDR2 SVGAGI come from the germline V gene. CDR3 region: CASSSDRVNGYTF. CDR3 coding DNA: TGTGCCAGCAGTTCGGACAGGGTGAATGGCTACACCTTC.

The genes are TRBV7-9 and TRBJ2-3; D might be TRBD1 (7 bases). The germline V and J ends were trimmed by 1 base and 5 bases, with 22 bases remaining between them. This CDR3 is built from 18 residues. Germline V gene data show CDR1 as SEHNR and CDR2 as FQNEAQ (reference sequence). CDR3 in amino acids: CASSLGDLKGALRDTQYF. CDR3 DNA sequence: TGTGCCAGCAGCTTAGGGGACTTAAAGGGGGCGCTTAGAGATACGCAGTATTTT.

This clone was observed once. This sequence joins TRBV6-4 and TRBJ2-3, with D tentatively TRBD2 (5 bases). The CDR3 extends over 14 amino acids. Per the germline V gene, CDR1 is MRHNA and CDR2 is SNTAGT. Deletions cut 4 bases from V and 4 bases from J, with 12 bases between. The CDR3 sequence: CASSALVGADTQYF. The CDR3 bases are TGTGCCAGCAGTGCACTAGTAGGTGCAGATACGCAGTATTTT.

The chain has TRBV7-9 and TRBJ1-2; D is perhaps TRBD1 (6 bases). With 4 bases removed from V and 7 bases from J, the gap between germline ends came to 22 bases. Germline V gene lookup returns CDR1 SEHNR and CDR2 FQNEAQ (reference sequence). The CDR3 is made up of 16 amino acids. As DNA, the CDR3 is TGTGCCAGCAGCTCGGATGACGGGGGGCGGTGGACTGGCTACACCTTC. It yields the protein CASSSDDGGRWTGYTF. The whole variable domain, filled in from reference TRBV7-9 and TRBJ1-2, reads DTGVSQNPRHKITKRGQNVTFRCDPISEHNRLYWYRQTLGQGPEFLTYFQNEAQLEKSRLLSDRFSAERPKGSFSTLEIQRTEQGDSAMYLCASSSDDGGRWTGYTFGSGTRLTVV.

The V gene is TRBV25-1, the J gene TRBJ1-4, with D hard to call. Deletions cut 4 bases from V and 5 bases from J, with 8 bases between. Germline CDR1 and CDR2: MGHDK and SYGVNS. CDR3 size: 13 residues. The DNA of the CDR3 is TGTGCCAGCAGTGGAGGAGTGAATGAAAAACTGTTTTTT. Residues: CASSGGVNEKLFF.

The chain couples TRBV6-4 to TRBJ1-6, with unresolved D. The V gene's germline CDR1 is MRHNA and CDR2 SNTAGT. V lost 6 bases and J lost 6, with 15 bases in between. The CDR3 runs 15 residues. CDR3: CASREEHQVNSPLHF. CDR3 DNA: TGTGCCAGCAGGGAGGAACACCAAGTTAATTCACCCCTCCACTTT.

This chain uses TRBV4-3 with TRBJ2-1; D is possibly TRBD1 (5 bases). Germline V gene lookup returns CDR1 LGHNA and CDR2 YSLEER. The length of the CDR3 is 15 residues. Trimming cost V 0 bases and J 5 bases, with 11 bases left between them. CDR3 in amino acids: CASSQEKSGHNEQFF. CDR3 sequence (DNA): TGCGCCAGCAGCCAAGAGAAATCAGGGCACAATGAGCAGTTCTTC.

J is TRBJ1-5 and V is TRBV6-6; 7 bases agree with TRBD1. Germline assignment: CDR1 MNHNY and CDR2 SVGAGI (reference sequence). The CDR3 totals 14 residues. The J segment lost 4 bases and the V segment lost 4 bases, leaving 4 bases of the junction unmatched. The CDR3 spells CASSFTGVNQPQHF. Written as DNA, the CDR3 is TGTGCCAGCAGTTTCACAGGGGTGAATCAGCCCCAGCATTTT.

This clone was picked up one time. The chain uses TRBV7-3 and TRBJ1-1, with unresolved D. With 2 bases removed from V and 1 base from J, the gap between germline ends came to 5 bases. This CDR3 comprises 13 residues. Looked up from germline, CDR1 is SGHTA and CDR2 is FQGTGA. CDR3 amino acids: CASSLSGNTEAFF. The DNA for the CDR3 is TGTGCCAGCAGCTTATCCGGGAACACTGAAGCTTTCTTT.

The chain has TRBV7-2 and TRBJ2-3; 15 bases are a match to TRBD2. CDR1 SGHTA and CDR2 FQGNSA come from the germline V gene. The CDR3 totals 17 residues. V was pared by 3 bases and J by 5 bases, with 6 bases of the junction left unmatched. Here the CDR3 reads CASSLGTSGGKGDTQYF. CDR3 DNA sequence: TGTGCCAGCAGCTTGGGGACTAGCGGGGGGAAGGGAGATACGCAGTATTTT.

The chain couples TRBV5-1 to TRBJ2-5; 8 bases are a match to TRBD2. The CDR3 extends over 18 amino acids. Germline loops: CDR1 SGHRS, CDR2 YFSETQ. V shed 2 bases, J shed 5 bases, and the junction held 17 bases outside the gene matches. In DNA, the CDR3 is TGCGCCAGCAGCTTCACTCCCAAGGCGGGGGGTTATGTGGAGACCCAGTACTTC. The encoded protein is CASSFTPKAGGYVETQYF.

The rearrangement joins TRBV28 to TRBJ1-2, with TRBD1 matching 10 bases. CDR1 and CDR2 (germline): MDHEN, SYDVKM. The CDR3 has 14 amino acids. Germline trimming cut 3 bases from V and 8 bases from J; bases unmatched to any gene: 6. The CDR3 sequence: CASSFRQGAGGYTF. In DNA, the CDR3 is TGTGCCAGCAGTTTTCGACAGGGGGCAGGAGGCTACACCTTC.

This chain links TRBV2 with TRBJ2-2, with a weak D call TRBD1 (6 bases). Trimming took off 10 bases at V and 0 bases at J, with 12 bases between the two ends. Per the germline V gene, CDR1 is SNHLY and CDR2 is FYNNEI. The CDR3 is 14 amino acids. In nucleotides, the CDR3 is TGTGCCACCAAGACAGGAACGAACACCGGGGAGCTGTTTTTT. Protein product: CATKTGTNTGELFF.

The V call is TRBV4-3, the J call TRBJ1-2; D gene unclear. Germline-derived CDR1 and CDR2 are LGHNA and YSLEER. The V end lost 4 bases, the J end lost 6 bases, and 15 bases lay between the germline ends. The CDR3 totals 14 residues. CDR3 in DNA: TGCGCCAGCAGCCCGGCCCAGGATGGAAATGGCTACACCTTC. Its protein is CASSPAQDGNGYTF.